The clone carrying this T cell receptor (beta chain) was recorded many times. Relying on iRepertoire HTBI primers and Arm-PCR of CDR3 regions, the team built TCR beta libraries. A single record per CDR3 protein comes from TCRdb applying MiXCR to the multiplex PCR reads. The table records about 380,000 distinct CDR3 sequences, about 16% of them present only once. These data are taken from a study of regulatory T cells in long-lasting Graves disease. Time point reported: newly diagnosed GD, antithyroid drugs for less than 3 months. The authors made the TCR library using RNA they extracted from PBMCs. Germline loops: CDR1 DFQATT, CDR2 SNEGSKA (reference sequence). The V and J ends lost 6 bases and 1 base respectively, with 16 bases between them. The CDR3 runs to 15 residues.

The gene calls are TRBV20-1 and TRBJ1-5, with TRBD1 as a possible D gene (6 bases). This material consisted of peripheral blood mononuclear cells (PBMCs), taken at new diagnosis, from a patient treated with antithyroid drugs. The TCR comes from a female donor with Graves disease. CDR3 region: CSARRQEMSNQPQHF. The CDR3 bases are TGCAGTGCCAGGCGACAGGAGATGAGCAATCAGCCCCAGCATTTT.